Below, 3 T cell receptor beta chains from the same sample are listed, as sequenced in a study of blood T cell repertoires in COVID-19. TCRdb's copy holds only in-frame clones and misses some; the assay was immunoSEQ multiplex PCR. Seen here are 70,000 to 95,000 clones, just over 85% observed once, and the top ten hold 7.5% to 10%. Sequenced input: peripheral blood. The receptors shown here come from a woman in her 70s with acute or convalescent COVID-19.

The CDR3 nucleotides read TGCGCCAGCAGCTTGGGGGGGACACCGACCTGGGGGCGGTCCTACGAGCAGTACTTC. Amino acids: CASSLGGTPTWGRSYEQYF. The rearrangement links TRBV5-1 to TRBJ2-7; TRBD1 is a possible D gene (6 bases). This CDR3 has 19 amino acids. Germline CDR1 is SGHRS and CDR2 is YFSETQ. The ends were cut back, 0 bases at V and 1 base at J, with 23 bases in the middle.

The chain uses TRBV7-8 and TRBJ2-1; 11 bases are shared with TRBD1. With 2 bases clipped from V and 6 bases from J, the junction kept 6 bases outside the gene matches. The CDR3 length is 16 residues. Germline-derived CDR1 and CDR2 are SGHVS and FQNEAQ. The CDR3 nucleotides are TGTGCCAGCAGCTTAAGACCCGGGACAGGGGGCAATGAGCAGTTCTTC. This sequence encodes CASSLRPGTGGNEQFF.

The gene calls are TRBV7-3 and TRBJ1-1; D perhaps matches TRBD1 (5 bases). V lost 0 bases, J lost 1 base, and 9 bases lay in between. The CDR3 consists of 15 residues. The germline CDR1 and CDR2 sequences are SGHTA and FQGTGA. The CDR3 bases are TGTGCCAGCAGCTTAACGAGGCAGGGGAACACTGAAGCTTTCTTT. This codes for CASSLTRQGNTEAFF.